A single sample is the source of the 27 T cell receptor beta chains below, sequenced in a study of blood T cells in healthy people across ages. A J-beta primer mix and a sample-barcoded 5' primer were used in a second PCR of about 7 to 12 cycles. From the 5' RACE reads, TCRdb called clonotypes with MiXCR, one entry per CDR3 protein. The repertoire holds 1.2 million to 1.5 million distinct CDR3 sequences, with roughly 40% as singletons. Sequenced sample: blood. Receptors were obtained from a woman younger than 35 in good health.

This clonotype occurred a few times. The chain has TRBV18 and TRBJ1-1, with a weak D call TRBD1 (6 bases). Germline V gene sequence: CDR1 KGHSH, CDR2 LQKENI. The CDR3 is 15 residues long. V dropped 0 bases and J dropped 1 base, with 9 bases sitting between them. The CDR3 protein is CASSPPRTANTEAFF. CDR3 bases: TGTGCCAGCTCACCACCGAGGACAGCGAACACTGAAGCTTTCTTT.

This chain joins TRBV6-1 and TRBJ2-3; no definite D call. The CDR3 sequence is 16 residues long. The ends were cut back, 5 bases at V and 1 base at J, with 16 bases in the middle. Germline V CDR1 and CDR2: MNHNS, SASEGT. DNA of the CDR3: TGTGCCAGCAGTATCGGACGGGCGCTGGGCACAGATACGCAGTATTTT. Encoded protein: CASSIGRALGTDTQYF.

The V gene is TRBV11-1, the J gene TRBJ2-6; D unclear. The germline V and J ends were trimmed by 2 bases and 0 bases, with 23 bases remaining between them. CDR3 length: 21 amino acids. CDR1 SGHAT and CDR2 FQDESV come from the germline V gene (reference sequence). In DNA, the CDR3 is TGTGCCAGCAGCTTACTTTGGGTAGGGAACCCCGACCCCTCTGGGGCCAACGTCCTGACTTTC. Protein product: CASSLLWVGNPDPSGANVLTF.

This clonotype has at least ten counts. The V call is TRBV29-1, the J call TRBJ1-2; 11 bases align to TRBD1. CDR1 and CDR2 from the germline V gene are SQVTM and ANQGSEA. CDR3 length: 15 residues. The CDR3 spells CSLSPGTGGSYGYTF. The CDR3 coding sequence is TGCAGTCTCTCCCCCGGGACAGGGGGTAGCTATGGCTACACCTTC.

This chain uses TRBV18 with TRBJ1-1; D is ambiguous. This CDR3 comprises 13 residues. Germline V gene sequence: CDR1 KGHSH, CDR2 LQKENI. V shed 0 bases and J shed 0 bases, with 2 bases lying between them. In DNA form, the CDR3 reads TGTGCCAGCTCACCACCGGTGAACACTGAAGCTTTCTTT. Translation gives CASSPPVNTEAFF.

This clonotype was counted between two and nine times. The chain links TRBV5-1 to TRBJ2-1, with 8 bases identical to TRBD1. The junction had 11 bases not matched to a gene; V was cut back by 4 bases and J by 5 bases. This CDR3 is 16 amino acids long. Germline lookup yields CDR1 SGHRS and CDR2 YFSETQ. The CDR3 reads CASSAEGQGENNEQFF. CDR3 nucleotides: TGCGCCAGCAGCGCGGAAGGACAGGGCGAGAACAATGAGCAGTTCTTC.

The chain couples TRBV2 to TRBJ2-3; 10 nucleotides line up with TRBD2. CDR3 length: 16 amino acids. CDR1 is SNHLY and CDR2 is FYNNEI in the germline V gene. Losses at the gene ends were 3 bases for V and 0 bases for J; bases not matched to a gene: 3. In nucleotides, the CDR3 is TGTGCCAGCAGTGACCTAGCGGGAGAGAGCACAGATACGCAGTATTTT. Encoded protein: CASSDLAGESTDTQYF.

The chain joins TRBV5-1 to TRBJ1-6; perhaps TRBD1 as D (6 bases). Germline-derived CDR1 and CDR2 are SGHRS and YFSETQ. V dropped 4 bases and J dropped 9 bases, with 14 bases sitting between them. The CDR3 has 14 residues. DNA of the CDR3: TGCGCCAGCAGCCGGGACAACTCAGGTTCACCCCTCCACTTT. Residues: CASSRDNSGSPLHF.

This clonotype was found a few times. The chain has TRBV5-1 and TRBJ1-2, with TRBD1 as a possible D gene (5 bases). The CDR3 totals 14 residues. Trimming pared 1 base from V and 4 bases from J, leaving 11 bases between. Germline V CDR1 and CDR2: SGHRS, YFSETQ. CDR3 amino acids: CASSLTGVGYGYTF. The CDR3, as DNA: TGCGCCAGCAGCTTGACGGGGGTCGGCTATGGCTACACCTTC.

This clonotype came up a few times. The V call is TRBV20-1, the J call TRBJ2-1; the match to TRBD2 covers 11 bases. This CDR3 is built from 14 residues. The germline CDR1 and CDR2 sequences are DFQATT and SNEGSKA (reference sequence). Trimming cost V 6 bases and J 8 bases; bases outside gene matches: 9. The DNA for the CDR3 is TGCAGTGCCGGAACTAGCGGGAGTCGTGATGAGCAGTTCTTC. Its translation is CSAGTSGSRDEQFF.

The sample holds a few counts of this clonotype. This chain connects TRBV25-1 to TRBJ2-1; 8 bases align to TRBD2. Per germline, CDR1 MGHDK and CDR2 SYGVNS. This CDR3 is built from 14 residues. Trimming at V came to 7 bases and at J to 8 bases, leaving 10 bases not matched to a gene. CDR3 DNA: TGTGCCAGCACGCGGGGGGCCGGGGATTATGAGCAGTTCTTC. The encoded protein is CASTRGAGDYEQFF. Filled out from reference TRBV25-1 and TRBJ2-1, the complete variable domain reads EADIYQTPRYLVIGTGKKITLECSQTMGHDKMYWYQQDPGMELHLIHYSYGVNSTEKGDLSSESTVSRIRTEHFPLTLESARPSHTSQYLCASTRGAGDYEQFFGPGTRLTVL.

The genes are TRBV29-1 and TRBJ2-7; weak D call: TRBD2 (6 bases). Trimming pared 6 bases from V and 2 bases from J, leaving 17 bases between. Germline loops: CDR1 SQVTM, CDR2 ANQGSEA. This CDR3 comprises 14 residues. The DNA of the CDR3 is TGCAGCGTCCTACCGGGACTGCATACCTACGAGCAGTACTTC. This translates into CSVLPGLHTYEQYF.

This clonotype has more than one count but fewer than ten. The rearrangement uses TRBV10-3 and TRBJ1-1, with D hard to call. V shed 10 bases and J shed 7 bases, with 13 bases lying between them. The length of the CDR3 is 11 residues. Germline V gene lookup returns CDR1 ENHRY and CDR2 SYGVKD. CDR3 in DNA: TGTGCCACCGAGTTCATGGATGAAGCTTTCTTT. Its translation is CATEFMDEAFF.

This clonotype was seen a single time. V is TRBV4-1 and J is TRBJ1-2, with D uncertain. V was pared by 1 base and J by 5 bases, with 11 bases between. This CDR3 is built from 14 residues. Looked up from germline, CDR1 is MGHRA and CDR2 is YSYEKL. The chain's CDR3 is CASSQGVVTYGYTF. The CDR3 nucleotides are TGCGCCAGCAGCCAAGGAGTAGTTACTTATGGCTACACCTTC.

This clonotype turned up a few times. V and J are TRBV7-9 and TRBJ2-6; TRBD2 is a possible D gene (6 bases). The germline V and J ends were trimmed by 0 bases and 2 bases, with 11 bases remaining between them. Germline-derived CDR1 and CDR2 are SEHNR and FQNEAQ (reference sequence). CDR3 length: 17 amino acids. The CDR3 region has the DNA TGTGCCAGCAGCTTAGCGGCGGGGTCACCTGGGGCCAACGTCCTGACTTTC. It encodes CASSLAAGSPGANVLTF.

This clonotype has only a few counts. DNA for the CDR3: TGCAGTGCGGAGCCCCCCAGGGGGTCCTACGAGCAGTACTTC. Protein sequence: CSAEPPRGSYEQYF. The chain links TRBV20-1 to TRBJ2-7; the match to TRBD1 covers 7 bases. Trimming removed 6 bases from V and 1 base from J; junction bases left unmatched: 9. Germline assignment: CDR1 DFQATT and CDR2 SNEGSKA (reference sequence). The CDR3 is 14 amino acids.

The V and J genes are TRBV27 and TRBJ2-7; D unresolved. The CDR3 sequence is 14 residues long. Per the germline V gene, CDR1 is MNHEY and CDR2 is SMNVEV (reference sequence). Trimming shortened V by 5 bases and J by 0 bases, and 11 bases separated the two germline ends. CDR3 amino acids: CASSPFEASYEQYF. As DNA, the CDR3 is TGTGCCAGCAGTCCCTTTGAAGCCTCCTACGAGCAGTACTTC.

The chain uses TRBV7-8 and TRBJ2-3, with D possibly TRBD2 on 6 matching bases. Germline V gene lookup returns CDR1 SGHVS and CDR2 FQNEAQ. The CDR3 extends over 13 amino acids. The V gene lost 5 bases and the J gene lost 8 bases, with 14 bases spanning the gap. The CDR3 bases are TGTGCCAGCAGCAGGGACTCCACGGCTACGCAGTATTTT. This codes for CASSRDSTATQYF.

The chain joins TRBV4-1 to TRBJ1-1, with D possibly matching TRBD1 (6 bases). Trimming pared 2 bases from V and 1 base from J, leaving 11 bases between. The CDR3 runs to 15 residues. CDR1 and CDR2 from the germline V gene are MGHRA and YSYEKL. CDR3 DNA sequence: TGCGCCAGCAGCCAATACAGGGTGGGGAACACTGAAGCTTTCTTT. The encoded protein is CASSQYRVGNTEAFF.

This rearrangement joins TRBV21-1 to TRBJ1-2; the DNA was not compared with TRBD1, the D call given in the table. TRBV21-1 represents a pseudogene. There are 15 residues in the CDR3. DNA for the CDR3: TGTGCCAGCAGCTTACAGGGTAATTGTGAGAATGGCTACACCTTC. Protein sequence: CASSLQGNCENGYTF.

This clonotype was detected ten times or more. The V call is TRBV7-3, the J call TRBJ2-1; tentative D call: TRBD2 (5 bases). This CDR3 has 13 residues. Looked up from germline, CDR1 is SGHTA and CDR2 is FQGTGA. The ends were cut back, 2 bases at V and 5 bases at J, with 7 bases in the middle. The CDR3 reads CASSLAGHNEQFF. As DNA, the CDR3 is TGTGCCAGCAGCTTAGCGGGCCACAATGAGCAGTTCTTC.

The chain combines TRBV5-1 with TRBJ2-1, with 7 bases matching TRBD2. Germline V gives CDR1 SGHRS, CDR2 YFSETQ. Trimming at V came to 0 bases and at J to 3 bases, leaving 3 bases not matched to a gene. The CDR3 contains 15 residues. CDR3 nucleotides: TGCGCCAGCAGCTTGGAGGGACTAATCTACAATGAGCAGTTCTTC. Translated, it gives CASSLEGLIYNEQFF. The variable domain in full, completed from reference TRBV5-1 and TRBJ2-1, reads KAGVTQTPRYLIKTRGQQVTLSCSPISGHRSVSWYQQTPGQGLQFLFEYFSETQRNKGNFPGRFSGRQFSNSRSEMNVSTLELGDSALYLCASSLEGLIYNEQFFGPGTRLTVL.

V gene TRBV11-2 combines with J gene TRBJ2-2; the D gene could be TRBD1 or TRBD2 (5 bases each). Trimming stripped 5 bases from V and 5 bases from J, with 15 bases between. This CDR3 is 15 amino acids long. Per germline, CDR1 SGHAT and CDR2 FQNNGV. CDR3 region: CASSPRDLLTGELFF. As DNA, the CDR3 is TGTGCCAGCAGCCCCCGGGACCTATTAACCGGGGAGCTGTTTTTT.

The chain combines TRBV20-1 with TRBJ2-5, with no clear D. Germline CDR1 is DFQATT and CDR2 is SNEGSKA (reference sequence). The CDR3 is 13 amino acids. The V gene lost 3 bases and the J gene lost 2 bases, with 10 bases spanning the gap. This CDR3 is CSARLSGQETQYF. CDR3 nucleotides: TGCAGTGCTAGGTTGTCCGGGCAAGAGACCCAGTACTTC.

DNA of the CDR3: TGTGCCAGCAGCCCCCGACTCCTCCCCTACAATGAGCAGTACTTC. This sequence encodes CASSPRLLPYNEQYF. The chain links TRBV11-2 to TRBJ2-5; no definite D call. Germline V gives CDR1 SGHAT, CDR2 FQNNGV. This CDR3 region has 15 residues. V lost 5 bases, J lost 11 bases, and 24 bases lay in between.

The chain has TRBV6-5 and TRBJ2-7, with D tentatively TRBD1 or TRBD2 (5 bases each). The CDR3 is 14 amino acids. CDR1 is MNHEY and CDR2 is SVGAGI in the germline V gene. Trimming pared 7 bases from V and 5 bases from J, leaving 18 bases between. This CDR3 is CASTPREGLHEQYF. The DNA of the CDR3 is TGTGCCAGCACCCCTCGAGAGGGGCTCCACGAGCAGTACTTC.

About this clonotype itself: Mismatch with germline at one junction end may stem from a read error. CDR3 in DNA: TGTGCCAACAGCCTTGGAGGGGAGTCCTACGAGCAGTACTTC. This codes for CANSLGGESYEQYF. This rearrangement joins TRBV9 to TRBJ2-7; a possible D gene is TRBD2 (6 bases). Germline CDR1 SGDLS, CDR2 YYNGEE. The length of the CDR3 is 14 residues. Together with reference TRBV9 and TRBJ2-7, the CDR3 gives the full variable domain: DSGVTQTPKHLITATGQRVTLRCSPRSGDLSVYWYQQSLDQGLQFLIQYYNGEERAKGNILERFSAQQFPDLHSELNLSSLELGDSALYFCANSLGGESYEQYFGPGTRLTVT.